The sequence of this TCR beta chain was determined in a study of beta chain features in type 1 diabetes. Study-level findings and limits: With patients and controls alike, PCR might favor shorter templates to an equal degree.

In the case of this clone: Its antigen is unknown. In the same sample, other DNA sequences code for this CDR3.

The authors sorted CD4+ naive, central memory, regulatory and stem cell-like memory cells via CD45RO/CCR7/CD25/CD127/CD95/CD27. What was sequenced were expressed TCRB transcripts, since all of the isolated RNA had been reverse transcribed. Profiling relied on immunoSEQ multiplex PCR, and the TCRdb table lists in-frame clones only, not all of them. The sample lists roughly 610,000 clones; 15% to 18% were seen once. Germline trimming cut 0 bases from V and 6 bases from J; bases unmatched to any gene: 3. The CDR3 spans 13 residues. Germline V gene data show CDR1 as SGDLS and CDR2 as YYNGEE. Sequencing was done on a sample of naive CD4+ T cells from blood. This TCR derives from a young man in good health. The V call is TRBV9, the J call TRBJ2-7; 7 nucleotides match TRBD2. CDR3 in amino acids: CASSVAGGGEQYF. The CDR3 DNA reads as TGTGCCAGCAGCGTAGCGGGAGGAGGCGAGCAGTACTTC.